This is a list of T cell receptor beta chains from one sample in a study of neoadjuvant nivolumab and ipilimumab in lung cancer. Using immunoSEQ multiplex PCR, the repertoire was profiled, and TCRdb retains in-frame clones only, with some absent. The table includes tens of thousands of clones, 80% to 95% detected once. Here the sequenced sample was peripheral blood, taken after neoadjuvant nivolumab, alone or with ipilimumab, at or shortly before surgery. These receptors all come from an adult with non-small cell lung cancer. CDR3s include the opening cysteine and the closing phenylalanine or tryptophan. Each record gives: D gene, clone size, CDR3 length, V gene, J gene, CDR3 DNA, CDR3 protein. A D gene is named only where the DNA matches it firmly. Some rows mark clone size as missing; the rest say once, few, many or name a class of expanded clone.

D gene: NA
clone size: NA
CDR3 length: 11
V gene: TRBV11-2
J gene: TRBJ2-2
CDR3 DNA: TGTGCCAGCAGCCGATCCGGGGAGCTGTTTTTT
CDR3 protein: CASSRSGELFF

D gene: TRBD2
clone size: NA
CDR3 length: 15
V gene: TRBV7-9
J gene: TRBJ2-5
CDR3 DNA: TGTGCCAGCAGCGCCCAGCGGGGGTGGCAAGAGACCCAGTACTTC
CDR3 protein: CASSAQRGWQETQYF

D gene: TRBD1
clone size: once
CDR3 length: 18
V gene: TRBV9
J gene: TRBJ1-1
CDR3 DNA: TGTGCCAGCAGCGTAGGCCAGAAGCAGGGGGCGGTGAACACTGAAGCTTTCTTT
CDR3 protein: CASSVGQKQGAVNTEAFF

D gene: TRBD1
clone size: NA
CDR3 length: 14
V gene: TRBV10-3
J gene: TRBJ2-2
CDR3 DNA: TGTGCCATCACCGCCACCGGGACAGCCGGGGAGCTGTTTTTT
CDR3 protein: CAITATGTAGELFF

D gene: NA
clone size: NA
CDR3 length: 17
V gene: TRBV5-8
J gene: TRBJ2-3
CDR3 DNA: TGTGCCAGCCCAACGTTATTACTGGGGGTACGCACAGATACGCAGTATTTT
CDR3 protein: CASPTLLLGVRTDTQYF

D gene: TRBD1
clone size: NA
CDR3 length: 15
V gene: TRBV5-1
J gene: TRBJ2-3
CDR3 DNA: TGCGCCAGCAGCTATGGACAGGCCAGAACAGATACGCAGTATTTT
CDR3 protein: CASSYGQARTDTQYF

D gene: NA
clone size: NA
CDR3 length: 14
V gene: TRBV9
J gene: TRBJ2-2
CDR3 DNA: TGTGCCAGCAGCGCTGGGACTCATCCCGGGGAGCTGTTTTTT
CDR3 protein: CASSAGTHPGELFF

D gene: NA
clone size: once
CDR3 length: 12
V gene: TRBV7-9
J gene: TRBJ2-1
CDR3 DNA: TGTGCCAGCAGCTGGATCCGGGCCGAGCAGTTCTTC
CDR3 protein: CASSWIRAEQFF

D gene: NA
clone size: once
CDR3 length: 13
V gene: TRBV11-2
J gene: TRBJ1-1
CDR3 DNA: TGTGCCAGCACCCGGGGTGTTTTCACTGAAGCTTTCTTT
CDR3 protein: CASTRGVFTEAFF

D gene: TRBD2
clone size: NA
CDR3 length: 11
V gene: TRBV2
J gene: TRBJ2-1
CDR3 DNA: TGTGCCAGCAGTCTTAGCGGGAGCGAATTCTTC
CDR3 protein: CASSLSGSEFF

D gene: TRBD2
clone size: once
CDR3 length: 15
V gene: TRBV5-1
J gene: TRBJ2-5
CDR3 DNA: TGCGCCAGCAGCTTGGACGGGAGGCCCCAAGAGACCCAGTACTTC
CDR3 protein: CASSLDGRPQETQYF

D gene: NA
clone size: NA
CDR3 length: 13
V gene: TRBV13
J gene: TRBJ2-7
CDR3 DNA: TGTGCCAGCAGTGGAAGCCGGATCTACGAGCAGTACTTC
CDR3 protein: CASSGSRIYEQYF

D gene: TRBD1
clone size: once
CDR3 length: 17
V gene: TRBV4-1
J gene: TRBJ1-4
CDR3 DNA: TGCGCCAGCAGCCAAGATCCAGAGGGACAGCCTAATGAAAAACTGTTTTTT
CDR3 protein: CASSQDPEGQPNEKLFF

D gene: NA
clone size: NA
CDR3 length: 14
V gene: TRBV6-1
J gene: TRBJ1-1
CDR3 DNA: TGTGCCAGCAGTGAACTCGCGATTGGGGGAAAAGCTTTCTTT
CDR3 protein: CASSELAIGGKAFF

D gene: NA
clone size: NA
CDR3 length: 17
V gene: TRBV7-8
J gene: TRBJ2-6
CDR3 DNA: TGTGCCAGCAGCCCGAGCGCCTTGACCTCTGGGGCCAACGTCCTGACTTTC
CDR3 protein: CASSPSALTSGANVLTF

D gene: NA
clone size: NA
CDR3 length: 15
V gene: TRBV6-5
J gene: TRBJ2-6
CDR3 DNA: TGTGCCAGCAGTTTCGATATCTCTGGGGCCAACGTCCTGACTTTC
CDR3 protein: CASSFDISGANVLTF

D gene: NA
clone size: NA
CDR3 length: 17
V gene: TRBV7-8
J gene: TRBJ2-3
CDR3 DNA: TGTGCCAGCAGCTTAGTTTTGCCCCGGGCAGCACCAGATACGCAGTATTTT
CDR3 protein: CASSLVLPRAAPDTQYF

D gene: NA
clone size: once
CDR3 length: 13
V gene: TRBV7-2
J gene: TRBJ1-2
CDR3 DNA: TGTGCCAGCAGCTTTCAAGTGGCTCTCATACCGTCCTTC
CDR3 protein: CASSFQVALIPSF

D gene: NA
clone size: NA
CDR3 length: 15
V gene: TRBV5-4
J gene: TRBJ2-3
CDR3 DNA: TGTGCCAGCAGCTTGGGGTTCGATTCAACCGATACGCAGTATTTT
CDR3 protein: CASSLGFDSTDTQYF

D gene: NA
clone size: NA
CDR3 length: 16
V gene: TRBV6-1
J gene: TRBJ2-7
CDR3 DNA: TGTGCCAGCAGTGAATGGGGGCGGCGAGAAACTTACGAGCAGTACTTC
CDR3 protein: CASSEWGRRETYEQYF

D gene: NA
clone size: NA
CDR3 length: 14
V gene: TRBV6-6
J gene: TRBJ1-4
CDR3 DNA: TGTGCCAGCAGTTACAGGCGACTCCATGAAAAACTGTTTTTT
CDR3 protein: CASSYRRLHEKLFF

D gene: NA
clone size: NA
CDR3 length: 15
V gene: TRBV5-1
J gene: TRBJ2-6
CDR3 DNA: TGCGCCAGCAGCTTGGGGTCCTCTGGGGCCAACGTCCTGACTTTC
CDR3 protein: CASSLGSSGANVLTF

D gene: TRBD2
clone size: NA
CDR3 length: 14
V gene: TRBV11-3
J gene: TRBJ2-1
CDR3 DNA: TGTGCCAGCTCCAGCGGGAGCTCCTACAATGAGCAGTTCTTC
CDR3 protein: CASSSGSSYNEQFF

D gene: NA
clone size: NA
CDR3 length: 14
V gene: TRBV6-5
J gene: TRBJ2-2
CDR3 DNA: TGTGCCAGCAGTTACTCTTTTGACCCTGGGGAGCTGTTTTTT
CDR3 protein: CASSYSFDPGELFF

D gene: TRBD1
clone size: NA
CDR3 length: 17
V gene: TRBV27
J gene: TRBJ1-5
CDR3 DNA: TGTGCCAGCAGTCCAAACAAGGGACAGGGGAGCAATCAGCCCCAGCATTTT
CDR3 protein: CASSPNKGQGSNQPQHF

D gene: NA
clone size: once
CDR3 length: 13
V gene: TRBV7-3
J gene: TRBJ2-5
CDR3 DNA: TGTGCCAGCAGTTCGTCAGGGTTAGAGACCCAGTACTTC
CDR3 protein: CASSSSGLETQYF

D gene: NA
clone size: NA
CDR3 length: 15
V gene: TRBV10-2
J gene: TRBJ2-7
CDR3 DNA: TGCGCCAGCAGGGAGGACAGAGGTTCATACTACGAGCAGTACTTC
CDR3 protein: CASREDRGSYYEQYF

D gene: TRBD2
clone size: NA
CDR3 length: 16
V gene: TRBV29-1
J gene: TRBJ2-3
CDR3 DNA: TGCAGCGTTCCCCTGGGGAGCGGGAGGGCTACAGATACGCAGTATTTT
CDR3 protein: CSVPLGSGRATDTQYF

D gene: TRBD2
clone size: NA
CDR3 length: 15
V gene: TRBV11-2
J gene: TRBJ2-1
CDR3 DNA: TGTGCCAGCAGCGCTCGTAGCGGGAGCGCTAATGAGCAGTTCTTC
CDR3 protein: CASSARSGSANEQFF

D gene: TRBD2
clone size: NA
CDR3 length: 16
V gene: TRBV18
J gene: TRBJ2-2
CDR3 DNA: TGTGCCAGCTCACCAAACGGGGGGATGAACACCGGGGAGCTGTTTTTT
CDR3 protein: CASSPNGGMNTGELFF

D gene: NA
clone size: NA
CDR3 length: 14
V gene: TRBV28
J gene: TRBJ1-1
CDR3 DNA: TGTGCCAGCAGTCTTTGGGGGGCCCGAACTGAAGCTTTCTTT
CDR3 protein: CASSLWGARTEAFF

D gene: NA
clone size: NA
CDR3 length: 15
V gene: TRBV27
J gene: TRBJ2-2
CDR3 DNA: TGTGCCAGCAGTTTGGAGTGGCGGGTGGCCGGGGAGCTGTTTTTT
CDR3 protein: CASSLEWRVAGELFF

D gene: NA
clone size: once
CDR3 length: 13
V gene: TRBV25-1
J gene: TRBJ1-2
CDR3 DNA: TGTGCCAGCAGTGACACTTCTTACTATGGCTACACCTTC
CDR3 protein: CASSDTSYYGYTF

D gene: TRBD1
clone size: NA
CDR3 length: 13
V gene: TRBV6-5
J gene: TRBJ1-2
CDR3 DNA: TGTGCCAGCAGGGTGACAGGGTACTATGGCTACACCTTC
CDR3 protein: CASRVTGYYGYTF

D gene: TRBD2
clone size: NA
CDR3 length: 18
V gene: TRBV18
J gene: TRBJ2-1
CDR3 DNA: TGTGCCAGCTCACCTCCGTTAAGACTAGCCGCAAAGCGCAATGAGCAGTTCTTC
CDR3 protein: CASSPPLRLAAKRNEQFF

D gene: NA
clone size: NA
CDR3 length: 15
V gene: TRBV9
J gene: TRBJ2-3
CDR3 DNA: TGTGCCAGCAGCGTAGGAAGCGGTAGCACAGATACGCAGTATTTT
CDR3 protein: CASSVGSGSTDTQYF

D gene: NA
clone size: NA
CDR3 length: 13
V gene: TRBV6-1
J gene: TRBJ1-1
CDR3 DNA: TGTGCCAGCAGTTTCTCCGGGGAAACTGAAGCTTTCTTT
CDR3 protein: CASSFSGETEAFF

D gene: NA
clone size: NA
CDR3 length: 11
V gene: TRBV25-1
J gene: TRBJ1-1
CDR3 DNA: TGTGCCAGCAGCGCGAACACTGAAGCTTTCTTT
CDR3 protein: CASSANTEAFF

D gene: TRBD1
clone size: NA
CDR3 length: 16
V gene: TRBV7-2
J gene: TRBJ1-1
CDR3 DNA: TGTGCCAGCAGCTCCTCCAGGGGGATAATGAACACTGAAGCTTTCTTT
CDR3 protein: CASSSSRGIMNTEAFF

D gene: TRBD2
clone size: once
CDR3 length: 17
V gene: TRBV7-6
J gene: TRBJ2-3
CDR3 DNA: TGTGCCAGCAGCCCGACGGGGAGCGGGGCAAGCACAGATACGCAGTATTTT
CDR3 protein: CASSPTGSGASTDTQYF

D gene: NA
clone size: NA
CDR3 length: 13
V gene: TRBV10-2
J gene: TRBJ1-4
CDR3 DNA: TGCGCCAGCAGTGAGTGGAGTAATGAAAAACTGTTTTTT
CDR3 protein: CASSEWSNEKLFF

D gene: TRBD2
clone size: NA
CDR3 length: 14
V gene: TRBV29-1
J gene: TRBJ2-1
CDR3 DNA: TGCAGCGTTGTTTGGCTAGCGGGGTACAATGAGCAGTTCTTC
CDR3 protein: CSVVWLAGYNEQFF

D gene: TRBD2
clone size: NA
CDR3 length: 18
V gene: TRBV5-1
J gene: TRBJ2-1
CDR3 DNA: TGCGCCAGCAGCCCGCCCAGCGGGAGGGTTCCTAGGGTCGTTGAGCAGTTCTTC
CDR3 protein: CASSPPSGRVPRVVEQFF

D gene: NA
clone size: few
CDR3 length: 14
V gene: TRBV18
J gene: TRBJ2-7
CDR3 DNA: TGTGCCAGCTCACCAAACCCCAGTACCTACGAGCAGTACTTC
CDR3 protein: CASSPNPSTYEQYF